This T cell receptor beta chain was documented in a study of control samples from healthy donors and cancer patients. Sequencing was performed with immunoSEQ multiplex PCR; in TCRdb, only in-frame clones are kept and a portion is missing. The table lists 100,000 to 150,000 clones, approximately 92% of them singletons, with about 2.7% in the top ten. Germline V CDR1 and CDR2: SEHNR, FQNEAQ (reference sequence). The CDR3 covers 11 residues. Trimming pared 6 bases from V and 10 bases from J, leaving 10 bases between. This clone was found a few times. Input material: blood. The receptor comes from a man in his forties in good health. The V gene is TRBV7-9, the J gene TRBJ2-1; no firm D call. The CDR3 sequence is CASSPLGEQFF. CDR3 coding DNA: TGTGCCAGCAGTCCTCTGGGAGAGCAGTTCTTC.